This entry features one T cell receptor beta chain sequence. Antigen unknown. The PCR was carried out with 60 Vbeta primers and 13 Jbeta primers. This table comes from immunoSEQ multiplex PCR, and its TCRdb copy is limited to in-frame clones, with some not included. The data hold over 80,000 clones, with about three quarters observed a single time. The junction had 7 bases not matched to a gene; V was cut back by 6 bases and J by 6 bases. CDR3 size: 13 residues. Per germline, CDR1 MNHEY and CDR2 SVGAGI. The data are from a study of cytomegalovirus exposure and HLA in healthy donors. For the study at large: Some 85 million unique TCRs, all from HLA-typed donors, were included in an early release of the data. Assignment to the Caucasian-associated ancestry cluster applied to 75% to 85% of the approximately 400 genotyped donors. General study results and limits: The listing of fewer than 200 TCR beta chains classed them as cytomegalovirus-associated. In a later analysis, compared with equally common non-associated chains, HLA-associated beta chains were more expanded.

The TCR comes from a man aged 35 to 55 in good health and CMV-seronegative. The genes are TRBV6-5 and TRBJ2-7, with 8 nucleotides matching TRBD1. The specimen was PBMCs. CDR3 bases: TGTGCCAGCAGCAGAGCAGGGGGCCGCGAGCAGTACTTC. Translation gives CASSRAGGREQYF.